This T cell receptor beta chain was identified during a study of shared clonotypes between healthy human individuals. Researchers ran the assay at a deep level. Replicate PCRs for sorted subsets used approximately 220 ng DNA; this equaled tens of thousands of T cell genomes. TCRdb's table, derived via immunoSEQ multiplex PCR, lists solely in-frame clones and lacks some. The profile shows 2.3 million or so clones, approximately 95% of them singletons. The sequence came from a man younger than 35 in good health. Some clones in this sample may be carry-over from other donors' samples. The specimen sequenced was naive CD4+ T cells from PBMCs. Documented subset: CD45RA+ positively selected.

This CDR3 reads CSVDSGVVFGDGTYEQYF. As DNA, the CDR3 is TGCAGCGTTGATTCCGGGGTGGTTTTTGGGGACGGGACCTACGAGCAGTACTTC. This chain uses TRBV29-1 with TRBJ2-7; the D gene could be TRBD1 or TRBD2 (5 bases each). CDR1 and CDR2 (germline): SQVTM, ANQGSEA. CDR3 length: 18 residues. The ends were cut back, 3 bases at V and 2 bases at J, with 26 bases in the middle.